These 31 T cell receptor beta chains share one sample of origin, sequenced in a study of graft-versus-host responses after intestinal transplantation. The method was immunoSEQ multiplex PCR; TCRdb's version includes in-frame clones alone and lacks a portion of them. The sample holds 85,000 to 100,000 clones, around 90% seen once. Which antigens these TCRs recognize remains unknown. Source: unstimulated CD4+ T cells sorted from spleen or lymph node cells, taken before intestinal transplant. The source of these receptors is a human donor who received an intestinal transplant.

The chain links TRBV6-5 to TRBJ1-3, with 7 bases lining up with TRBD1. Looked up from germline, CDR1 is MNHEY and CDR2 is SVGAGI. This CDR3 has 15 amino acids. The J segment lost 2 bases and the V segment lost 3 bases, leaving 4 bases of the junction unmatched. CDR3 sequence (DNA): TGTGCCAGCAGTTATTATACAGGGGCTGGAAACACCATATATTTT. It translates to CASSYYTGAGNTIYF.

The chain joins TRBV6-5 to TRBJ2-2; TRBD1 aligns across 7 bases. Trimming removed 6 bases from V and 6 bases from J; junction bases left unmatched: 10. This CDR3 has 15 amino acids. Germline values: CDR1 MNHEY, CDR2 SVGAGI. CDR3 DNA sequence: TGTGCCAGCAGCTCACCGTCAACAGGGGCCGGGGAGCTGTTTTTT. Translated: CASSSPSTGAGELFF.

V and J are TRBV7-9 and TRBJ2-2, with D tentatively TRBD1 (6 bases). The V and J ends lost 5 bases and 6 bases respectively, with 16 bases between them. Looked up from germline, CDR1 is SEHNR and CDR2 is FQNEAQ (reference sequence). The CDR3 spans 15 residues. CDR3: CASSPGQGRAGELFF. The CDR3 DNA follows: TGTGCCAGCAGCCCTGGGCAGGGGCGCGCCGGGGAGCTGTTTTTT.

The chain uses TRBV5-1 and TRBJ1-4; TRBD1 agrees at 7 bases. V gave up 4 bases and J gave up 5 bases; unmatched junction bases: 5. This CDR3 spans 14 amino acids. Germline CDR1 reads SGHRS; CDR2 reads YFSETQ. The CDR3 sequence: CASSKGQLNEKLFF. As DNA, the CDR3 is TGCGCCAGCAGCAAGGGACAGTTAAATGAAAAACTGTTTTTT.

The CDR3 here is CASSLLSNGRGGTEAFF. DNA of the CDR3: TGTGCCAGCAGCTTACTTTCCAATGGGCGGGGTGGTACTGAAGCTTTCTTT. This rearrangement joins TRBV5-4 to TRBJ1-1, with D hard to call. Germline V gives CDR1 SGHNT, CDR2 YYREEE (reference sequence). This CDR3 spans 17 amino acids. Trimming cost V 2 bases and J 5 bases, with 22 bases left between them.

The CDR3 is CASSQGDDSPLHF. The CDR3 DNA reads TGCGCCAGCAGCCAAGGGGATGATTCACCCCTCCACTTT. V is TRBV5-1 and J is TRBJ1-6, with D perhaps matching TRBD1 (5 bases). Trimming took 4 bases from V and 8 from J, leaving 10 bases between them. This CDR3 is 13 amino acids long. Germline CDR1 SGHRS, CDR2 YFSETQ.

V is TRBV5-6 and J is TRBJ2-3; 7 bases fit TRBD2. CDR3 length: 17 residues. Germline CDR1 SGHDT, CDR2 YYEEEE. The V gene end was trimmed by 3 bases and the J gene end by 5 bases; junction bases not matched to a gene: 15. CDR3 in DNA: TGTGCCAGCAGCTGGGGGGGAGGTCCCCTCCGGGTAGATACGCAGTATTTT. Residues: CASSWGGGPLRVDTQYF. The complete variable domain, with remaining parts taken from reference TRBV5-6 and TRBJ2-3, reads DAGVTQSPTHLIKTRGQQVTLRCSPKSGHDTVSWYQQALGQGPQFIFQYYEEEERQRGNFPDRFSGHQFPNYSSELNVNALLLGDSALYLCASSWGGGPLRVDTQYFGPGTRLTVL.

This clone was observed once. The chain recombines TRBV13 with TRBJ1-1, with 7 bases identical to TRBD1. The germline gives CDR1 PRHDT, CDR2 FYEKMQ (reference sequence). The J segment lost 5 bases and the V segment lost 2 bases, leaving 5 bases of the junction unmatched. The CDR3 consists of 14 residues. The CDR3 DNA sequence: TGTGCCAGCAGCTTAAACCGACAGGGAACTGAAGCTTTCTTT. This sequence encodes CASSLNRQGTEAFF.

The J gene is TRBJ1-1, the V gene TRBV2; D gene unclear. With 2 bases removed from V and 0 bases from J, the gap between germline ends came to 7 bases. This CDR3 is built from 14 residues. CDR1 and CDR2 from the germline V gene are SNHLY and FYNNEI. The CDR3 here is CASSEQQLNTEAFF. CDR3 sequence (DNA): TGTGCCAGCAGTGAACAACAGCTGAACACTGAAGCTTTCTTT.

The V call is TRBV27, the J call TRBJ2-7; the D gene is possibly TRBD2 (5 bases). The CDR3 contains 13 residues. Germline V lookup: CDR1 MNHEY, CDR2 SMNVEV (reference sequence). Between the trimmed V and J ends, which lost 2 bases and 7 bases, there was a span of 12 bases. The CDR3 coding sequence is TGTGCCAGCAGTTTAATGGACTCGGAGGAGCAGTACTTC. Translating gives CASSLMDSEEQYF.

CDR3 DNA sequence: TGCGCCAGCAGTCAGGGGTGGACTGAAGCTTTCTTT. Protein product: CASSQGWTEAFF. V is TRBV10-2 and J is TRBJ1-1; D might be TRBD1 (6 bases). This CDR3 is 12 amino acids long. The germline V gene encodes CDR1 WSHSY and CDR2 SAAADI. V lost 5 bases, J lost 5 bases, and 9 bases lay in between.

V usage is TRBV7-9 and J usage is TRBJ1-1; no firm D call. The CDR3 loop spans 15 amino acids. The germline CDR1 and CDR2 sequences are SEHNR and FQNEAQ (reference sequence). Trimming shortened V by 3 bases and J by 1 base, and 12 bases separated the two germline ends. In DNA form, the CDR3 reads TGTGCCAGCAGCTTTACTACTACAACGAACACTGAAGCTTTCTTT. Residues: CASSFTTTTNTEAFF.

The V call is TRBV11-2, the J call TRBJ1-1; TRBD1 is a possible D gene (5 bases). CDR3 size: 17 residues. Between the trimmed V and J ends, which lost 5 bases and 0 bases, there was a span of 19 bases. Germline values: CDR1 SGHAT, CDR2 FQNNGV. CDR3 amino acids: CASSPQPGRSMNTEAFF. The CDR3 nucleotides are TGTGCCAGCAGCCCCCAACCAGGGCGGAGTATGAACACTGAAGCTTTCTTT.

This clone was detected only a few times. The rearrangement links TRBV2 to TRBJ2-2; D unclear. The V gene's germline CDR1 is SNHLY and CDR2 FYNNEI. Trimming removed 6 bases at V and 6 bases at J, with 8 bases between. The CDR3 loop spans 12 amino acids. In nucleotides, the CDR3 is TGTGCCAGCAGAGAACATGCCGGGGAGCTGTTTTTT. Its protein product is CASREHAGELFF.

The CDR3 region has the DNA TGTGCCAGTAACCAGGGTGATGTTAGCAATGAGCAGTTCTTC. Translation: CASNQGDVSNEQFF. The rearrangement links TRBV19 to TRBJ2-1; D is perhaps TRBD1 (5 bases). Germline assignment: CDR1 LNHDA and CDR2 SQIVND (reference sequence). CDR3 length equals 14 residues. The V gene lost 7 bases and the J gene lost 6 bases, with 16 bases spanning the gap.

The chain joins TRBV27 to TRBJ1-1; 7 positions match TRBD1. Trimming cost V 5 bases and J 4 bases; bases outside gene matches: 7. CDR1 is MNHEY, CDR2 SMNVEV, per germline (reference sequence). The CDR3 sequence is 14 residues long. CDR3 loop: CASSPGGRGTEAFF. Here the CDR3 DNA reads TGTGCCAGCAGTCCAGGGGGGCGAGGCACTGAAGCTTTCTTT.

The gene calls are TRBV6-5 and TRBJ2-1; 10 bases are shared with TRBD2. The CDR3 runs 14 residues. V trimming: 6 bases; J trimming: 8 bases; junction bases outside the gene matches: 7. Germline CDR1 is MNHEY and CDR2 is SVGAGI. The DNA for the CDR3 is TGTGCCAGCAGACAAGCGGGGGGGCGGGATGAGCAGTTCTTC. Residues: CASRQAGGRDEQFF.

The chain uses TRBV19 and TRBJ2-5; 8 positions agree with TRBD2. The CDR3 is made up of 13 amino acids. J was trimmed by 5 bases and V by 11 bases; bases with no gene match: 10. The germline V gene encodes CDR1 LNHDA and CDR2 SQIVND (reference sequence). The CDR3 region is CACQGLVGETQYF. The CDR3 DNA reads TGTGCCTGCCAGGGACTAGTGGGGGAGACCCAGTACTTC.

This chain joins TRBV4-1 and TRBJ2-1; weak D call: TRBD2 (6 bases). CDR1 is MGHRA and CDR2 is YSYEKL in the germline V gene. V dropped 0 bases and J dropped 4 bases, with 10 bases sitting between them. This CDR3 comprises 15 residues. CDR3 in amino acids: CASSQDGAGYNEQFF. The CDR3 DNA reads as TGCGCCAGCAGCCAAGACGGAGCGGGTTACAATGAGCAGTTCTTC.

The chain has TRBV7-2 and TRBJ2-1; 9 bases agree with TRBD2. The trim removed 5 bases at V and 2 bases at J, leaving 7 bases unmatched. The CDR3 has 16 amino acids. Germline values: CDR1 SGHTA, CDR2 FQGNSA. Here the CDR3 DNA reads TGTGCCAGCAGCCCACAAGCGGGGGGCCCCTACAATGAGCAGTTCTTC. Protein: CASSPQAGGPYNEQFF.

The chain links TRBV11-3 to TRBJ1-2, with TRBD1 as a possible D gene (6 bases). The CDR3 length is 13 residues. V shed 1 base and J shed 10 bases, with 13 bases lying between them. Looked up from germline, CDR1 is SGHNT and CDR2 is YENEEA. CDR3 region: CASSLGEGDLYTF. For the CDR3, the DNA is TGTGCCAGCAGCTTAGGGGAGGGGGACCTCTACACCTTC.

This clone was detected once. V and J are TRBV12-2 and TRBJ1-4; the D call in the table, TRBD1, was not verified against the DNA. TRBV12-2 is given as a pseudogene. The CDR3 has 16 amino acids. This CDR3 is CASPAGQGATNEKLFF. CDR3 DNA sequence: TGTGCAAGTCCCGCTGGACAGGGGGCAACTAATGAAAAACTGTTTTTT.

The rearrangement joins TRBV4-2 to TRBJ1-2, with TRBD1 matching 7 bases. The CDR3 runs to 13 residues. The trim removed 4 bases at V and 5 bases at J, leaving 4 bases unmatched. Germline lookup yields CDR1 LGHNA and CDR2 YNFKEQ. The CDR3 sequence: CASSLTGEYGYTF. Here the CDR3 DNA reads TGTGCCAGCAGCCTCACAGGGGAGTATGGCTACACCTTC.

The chain recombines TRBV6-1 with TRBJ1-1; 10 bases are shared with TRBD1. Trimming removed 7 bases from V and 5 bases from J; junction bases left unmatched: 1. CDR3 size: 12 residues. Germline V gives CDR1 MNHNS, CDR2 SASEGT. CDR3 bases: TGTGCCAGCAAGGACAGGGGGACTGAAGCTTTCTTT. It encodes CASKDRGTEAFF.

V gene TRBV5-8 combines with J gene TRBJ2-4, with D uncertain. Trimming stripped 0 bases from V and 4 bases from J, with 11 bases between. Germline V gene lookup returns CDR1 SGHTS and CDR2 YDEGEE. The CDR3 is 15 residues long. For the CDR3, the DNA is TGTGCCAGCAGCTTGGGGTGGCAGAATAAAAACATTCAGTACTTC. Translation: CASSLGWQNKNIQYF.

The CDR3 sequence is CASSLARRNTEAFF. The CDR3 DNA reads TGCGCCAGCAGCCTCGCTAGGCGGAACACTGAAGCTTTCTTT. V usage is TRBV4-1 and J usage is TRBJ1-1, with unresolved D. V was trimmed by 4 bases and J by 1 base, leaving 10 bases between them. This CDR3 comprises 14 residues. Germline V gene sequence: CDR1 MGHRA, CDR2 YSYEKL.

The chain carries TRBV5-8 and TRBJ1-6, with 7 bases lining up with TRBD1. Germline lookup yields CDR1 SGHTS and CDR2 YDEGEE. The CDR3 spans 15 residues. V gave up 3 bases and J gave up 6 bases; unmatched junction bases: 6. CDR3 DNA sequence: TGTGCCAGCAGCTCGAGACAGGGATTTAATTCACCCCTCCACTTT. This gives the protein CASSSRQGFNSPLHF.

The count of this clone is one. This chain connects TRBV18 to TRBJ2-3, with D perhaps TRBD1 (6 bases). This CDR3 contains 14 residues. V dropped 2 bases and J dropped 6 bases, with 12 bases sitting between them. Germline V gives CDR1 KGHSH, CDR2 LQKENI. The DNA of the CDR3 is TGTGCCAGCTCACCAGCTACAGGGTCGGATACGCAGTATTTT. Protein: CASSPATGSDTQYF.

The chain recombines TRBV5-1 with TRBJ2-1, with TRBD2 matching 7 bases. The germline V gene encodes CDR1 SGHRS and CDR2 YFSETQ. The CDR3 is 13 amino acids. V dropped 0 bases and J dropped 10; count of bases not matched to a gene: 4. Written as DNA, the CDR3 is TGCGCCAGCAGCTTGGATCCTAGCGGCGAGCAGTTCTTC. Encoded protein: CASSLDPSGEQFF. Looking up the rest from reference TRBV5-1 and TRBJ2-1 gives the full variable domain: KAGVTQTPRYLIKTRGQQVTLSCSPISGHRSVSWYQQTPGQGLQFLFEYFSETQRNKGNFPGRFSGRQFSNSRSEMNVSTLELGDSALYLCASSLDPSGEQFFGPGTRLTVL.

The chain uses TRBV12-5 and TRBJ2-5, with 7 nucleotides matching TRBD2. The CDR3 runs 15 residues. With 3 bases clipped from V and 3 bases from J, the junction kept 7 bases outside the gene matches. The germline V gene has CDR1 LGHNT and CDR2 FRNRAP. The CDR3 DNA is TGTGCTAGTGGTTTCGCCCTTCTAGCGGAAGAGACCCAGTACTTC. It translates to CASGFALLAEETQYF.

The chain carries TRBV5-4 and TRBJ1-2; no clear D gene. In germline, CDR1 is SGHNT, CDR2 YYREEE (reference sequence). The V end was cut by 4 bases, the J end by 6 bases, with 13 bases between. CDR3 length equals 13 residues. As DNA, the CDR3 is TGTGCCAGCAGCCCGGGAAGTCTGGATGGCTACACCTTC. It yields the protein CASSPGSLDGYTF.